One and the same sample provided the 13 T cell receptor beta chains below, sequenced in a study of cytomegalovirus exposure and HLA in healthy donors. A multiplex PCR was run with 60 Vbeta primers and 13 Jbeta primers. Some clones are missing from TCRdb's copy, which holds only in-frame ones; the method was immunoSEQ multiplex PCR. This table has 80,000 to 95,000 clones, about four fifths appearing once. The sample consisted of PBMCs. The source is a young man in good health and CMV-seropositive.

The CDR3 reads CASSVVASGSNEQFF. The CDR3, as DNA: TGTGCCAGCAGCGTAGTAGCTAGCGGGAGTAATGAGCAGTTCTTC. J is TRBJ2-1 and V is TRBV9, with 10 nucleotides matching TRBD2. V gave up 0 bases and J gave up 7 bases; unmatched junction bases: 4. CDR1 SGDLS and CDR2 YYNGEE come from the germline V gene. The CDR3 spans 15 residues. Variable domain in full (rest from reference TRBV9 and TRBJ2-1): DSGVTQTPKHLITATGQRVTLRCSPRSGDLSVYWYQQSLDQGLQFLIQYYNGEERAKGNILERFSAQQFPDLHSELNLSSLELGDSALYFCASSVVASGSNEQFFGPGTRLTVL.

The chain employs TRBV19 and TRBJ1-1, with a tentative D call TRBD1 (6 bases). Germline lookup yields CDR1 LNHDA and CDR2 SQIVND (reference sequence). This CDR3 spans 11 amino acids. CDR3 sequence (DNA): TGTGGGACGGGACAGAACACTGAAGCTTTCTTT. Encoded protein: CGTGQNTEAFF.

The gene calls are TRBV20-1 and TRBJ1-2; D is ambiguous. Trimming pared 8 bases from V and 4 bases from J, leaving 11 bases between. Germline V lookup: CDR1 DFQATT, CDR2 SNEGSKA (reference sequence). The CDR3 has 11 amino acids. The CDR3 protein is CSHVRVYGYTF. DNA for the CDR3: TGCAGTCACGTCCGCGTCTATGGCTACACCTTC.

V gene TRBV5-1 combines with J gene TRBJ2-5; 8 positions match TRBD1. V dropped 0 bases and J dropped 4; count of bases not matched to a gene: 5. CDR3 size: 15 residues. The germline gives CDR1 SGHRS, CDR2 YFSETQ. The DNA for the CDR3 is TGCGCCAGCAGCTTGGACAGGGGGGAGCGAGAGACCCAGTACTTC. It encodes CASSLDRGERETQYF.

J is TRBJ1-4 and V is TRBV4-1; D is unresolved. Per germline, CDR1 MGHRA and CDR2 YSYEKL. The CDR3 totals 13 residues. Trimming left V 6 bases short and J 5 bases short, with 10 bases between. Here the CDR3 reads CASSYLTNEKLFF. DNA for the CDR3: TGCGCCAGCAGTTACCTAACCAATGAAAAACTGTTTTTT.

This clone came up a few times. The V and J genes are TRBV19 and TRBJ1-4; D perhaps matches TRBD1 (6 bases). Germline loops: CDR1 LNHDA, CDR2 SQIVND (reference sequence). This CDR3 region has 15 residues. Trimming removed 7 bases at V and 7 bases at J, with 19 bases between. CDR3 loop: CASTPGETYVEKLFF. CDR3 bases: TGTGCCAGTACCCCAGGGGAGACGTACGTTGAAAAACTGTTTTTT.

The CDR3 nucleotides are TGTGCCAGCAGCCAAAGCGGGCACAGCTCCTACAATGAGCAGTTCTTC. Encoded protein: CASSQSGHSSYNEQFF. V gene TRBV7-9 combines with J gene TRBJ2-1; TRBD2 might be the D (6 bases). The ends were cut back, 5 bases at V and 0 bases at J, with 14 bases in the middle. Looked up from germline, CDR1 is SEHNR and CDR2 is FQNEAQ (reference sequence). The CDR3 consists of 16 residues.

The gene calls are TRBV7-6 and TRBJ2-3, with D perhaps TRBD1 (5 bases). Deletions cut 5 bases from V and 3 bases from J, with 18 bases between. The CDR3 runs to 16 residues. Per germline, CDR1 SGHVS and CDR2 FNYEAQ. CDR3 in DNA: TGTGCCAGCAGCCAACTTGGACCTTCAGGGACAGATACGCAGTATTTT. Protein: CASSQLGPSGTDTQYF.

The rearrangement links TRBV9 to TRBJ2-7; D is perhaps TRBD2 (6 bases). CDR3 length: 15 amino acids. Germline loops: CDR1 SGDLS, CDR2 YYNGEE. V was shortened by 0 bases and J by 2 bases, with 12 bases between the two germline ends. The CDR3 spells CASSVGGDATYEQYF. CDR3 DNA sequence: TGTGCCAGCAGCGTAGGGGGGGATGCCACCTACGAGCAGTACTTC. Full variable domain (missing parts from reference TRBV9 and TRBJ2-7): DSGVTQTPKHLITATGQRVTLRCSPRSGDLSVYWYQQSLDQGLQFLIQYYNGEERAKGNILERFSAQQFPDLHSELNLSSLELGDSALYFCASSVGGDATYEQYFGPGTRLTVT.

The chain couples TRBV7-8 to TRBJ1-4; D is ambiguous. Germline values: CDR1 SGHVS, CDR2 FQNEAQ. The CDR3 is made up of 15 amino acids. Deletions cut 2 bases from V and 0 bases from J, with 7 bases between. CDR3 sequence (DNA): TGTGCCAGCAGCTTACGGGTTGCAACTAATGAAAAACTGTTTTTT. The encoded protein is CASSLRVATNEKLFF.

V gene TRBV7-3 combines with J gene TRBJ2-1, with a possible D match to TRBD2 (6 bases). The germline gives CDR1 SGHTA, CDR2 FQGTGA. Trimming left V 2 bases short and J 9 bases short, with 11 bases between. This CDR3 has 13 amino acids. CDR3 DNA sequence: TGTGCCAGCAGCTTAGGCGGGAAGAGTGAGCAGTTCTTC. This codes for CASSLGGKSEQFF.

V is TRBV11-2 and J is TRBJ1-5; D perhaps matches TRBD1 (5 bases). Trimming took 3 bases from V and 6 from J, leaving 15 bases between them. The CDR3 consists of 15 residues. Per the germline V gene, CDR1 is SGHAT and CDR2 is FQNNGV. The CDR3 sequence is CASSFGRGVGQPQHF. In DNA, the CDR3 is TGTGCCAGCAGCTTCGGAAGGGGCGTTGGTCAGCCCCAGCATTTT.

The chain joins TRBV6-5 to TRBJ2-2, with D hard to call. Germline CDR1 and CDR2: MNHEY and SVGAGI. The length of the CDR3 is 12 residues. V lost 0 bases and J 7 bases, leaving 3 bases between the germline ends. The CDR3 coding sequence is TGTGCCAGCAGTTACTCTTACGGGGAGCTGTTTTTT. Protein: CASSYSYGELFF.